This TCR beta chain was recovered during a study of identical twins. Study-wide findings and caveats: Monozygotic twins shared more out-of-frame TCR alpha than recombination models predicted.

This clonotype was detected only a few times. The antigen remains unidentified. MiXCR was run by TCRdb on the 5' RACE reads, yielding one entry per CDR3 protein. The sample lists approximately 890,000 distinct CDR3 sequences, 9% to 15% occurring once. These sequences were also reported in another study, on yellow fever vaccine responses in identical twins.

Sequences were obtained from PBMCs. This TCR was sampled from a young woman in good health.

Here the CDR3 reads CSAPTDYPYEQYV. The CDR3 nucleotides read TGCAGTGCCCCAACGGACTACCCCTACGAGCAGTACGTC. V and J are TRBV20-1 and TRBJ2-7; possible D gene TRBD2, 6 bases. Trimming pared 6 bases from V and 2 bases from J, leaving 14 bases between. Germline lookup yields CDR1 DFQATT and CDR2 SNEGSKA (reference sequence). This CDR3 comprises 13 residues.